The clone carrying this TCR beta chain appeared a single time. Per the original data handling: It was from reference gene primer amplification that nucleated cell counts were estimated. TCRdb's table, derived via immunoSEQ multiplex PCR, lists solely in-frame clones and lacks some. V, J and clone size were drawn from that table, and D and trimming were deduced from the DNA. The sample shows over 120,000 clones, approximately 87% of them seen only once. V lost 6 bases and J 7 bases, leaving 9 bases between the germline ends. This CDR3 region has 11 residues. Germline V gene data show CDR1 as MNHEY and CDR2 as SVGAGI. This sample was taken from a study of blood T cell repertoires in COVID-19. At the level of the study: Researchers got acute and convalescent COVID-19 samples from the United States, Italy and Spain. The analysed material was cDNA or gDNA that came from T cells, B-cell-depleted T cells, or PBMCs.

The gene calls are TRBV6-5 and TRBJ2-5; possible D gene TRBD2, 5 bases. The receptor's source is a woman aged 50 to 60 with active or convalescent COVID-19. The sequencing sample was made of peripheral blood. The CDR3 nucleotides are TGTGCCAGCAGCACACGGGGGACCCAGTACTTC. Residues: CASSTRGTQYF.